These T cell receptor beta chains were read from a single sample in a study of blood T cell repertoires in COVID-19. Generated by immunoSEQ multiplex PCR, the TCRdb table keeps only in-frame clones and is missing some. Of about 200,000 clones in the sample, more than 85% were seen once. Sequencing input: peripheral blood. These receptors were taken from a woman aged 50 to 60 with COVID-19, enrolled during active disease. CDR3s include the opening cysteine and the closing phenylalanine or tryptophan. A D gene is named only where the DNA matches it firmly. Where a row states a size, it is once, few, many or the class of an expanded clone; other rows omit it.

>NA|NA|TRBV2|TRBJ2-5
TGTGCCAGCAGTCACTCCCCGAGGCAAGAGACCCAGTACTTC
CASSHSPRQETQYF
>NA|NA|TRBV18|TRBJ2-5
TGTGCCAGCTCACCGGTCAGGGGAAACCAAGAGACCCAGTACTTC
CASSPVRGNQETQYF
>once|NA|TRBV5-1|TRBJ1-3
TGCGCCAGCAGCTTGCAAGGAGCAAACACCATATATTTT
CASSLQGANTIYF
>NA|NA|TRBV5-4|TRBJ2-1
TGTGCCAGCAGCTTTTCGTCTGAGCAGTTCTTC
CASSFSSEQFF
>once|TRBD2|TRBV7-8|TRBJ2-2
TGTGCCAGCAAACTAGCGGGGGGGCCTCCCGGGGAGCTGTTTTTT
CASKLAGGPPGELFF
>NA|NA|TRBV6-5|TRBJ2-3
TGTGCCACGGAGACGTCCCCCGGAGATACGCAGTATTTT
CATETSPGDTQYF
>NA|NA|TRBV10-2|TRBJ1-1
TGCGCCAGCAGTGAATCACGGGCAGGGAGGACTGAAGCTTTCTTT
CASSESRAGRTEAFF
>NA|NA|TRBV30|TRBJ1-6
TGTGCCTGGACGCGAGGTATTATTGAGTCACCCCTCCACTTT
CAWTRGIIESPLHF
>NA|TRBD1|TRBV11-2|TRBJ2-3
TGTGCCAGCAGCCCGGACAGGATCACAGATACGCAGTATTTT
CASSPDRITDTQYF
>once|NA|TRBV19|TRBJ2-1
TGTGCCAGTAGTATAGGGAGGGGCTTGTTCTTC
CASSIGRGLFF
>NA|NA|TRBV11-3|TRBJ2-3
TGTGCCAGCAGCTTGGGACTCCTGGTTTCCGCAGATACGCAGTATTTT
CASSLGLLVSADTQYF
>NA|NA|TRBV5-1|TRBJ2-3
TGCGCCAGCAGCTTGGAGTGGGGAGAAGATACGCAGTATTTT
CASSLEWGEDTQYF
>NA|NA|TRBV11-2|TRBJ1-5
TGTGCCAGCAGCTTAGAAAGAGGGTTAAATCAGCCCCAGCATTTT
CASSLERGLNQPQHF
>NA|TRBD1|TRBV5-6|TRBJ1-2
TGTGCCAGCAGCCCGAGTCCGGGACAGGACACCTATGGCTACACCTTC
CASSPSPGQDTYGYTF
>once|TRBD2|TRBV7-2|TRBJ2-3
TGTGCCAGCAGCCTAGTAGCGGGGGGGCTGACAGATACGCAGTATTTT
CASSLVAGGLTDTQYF
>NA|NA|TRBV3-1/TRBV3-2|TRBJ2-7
TGTGCCAGCAGCCATGGGGCCCTCTACGAGCAGTACTTC
CASSHGALYEQYF
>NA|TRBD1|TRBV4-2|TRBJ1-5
TGTGCCAGCAGCGGTGGGGACAGGGGAGAGCAGCCCCAGCATTTT
CASSGGDRGEQPQHF
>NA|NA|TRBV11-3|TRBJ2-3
TGTGCCAGCAGCACCGGACAGAGGCCCACAGATACGCAGTATTTT
CASSTGQRPTDTQYF
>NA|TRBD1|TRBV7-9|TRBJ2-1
TGTGCCAGCAGCCCCCCACAGGGGGCTAGTGTCAATGAGCAGTTCTTC
CASSPPQGASVNEQFF
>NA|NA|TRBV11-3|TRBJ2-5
TGTGCCAGCACGGCGGGAGAGACCCAGTACTTC
CASTAGETQYF
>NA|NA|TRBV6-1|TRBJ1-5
TGTGCCAGCAGTGAAGCTATCAGGACACGGATTTATAGCAATCAGCCCCAGCATTTT
CASSEAIRTRIYSNQPQHF
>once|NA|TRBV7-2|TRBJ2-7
TGTGCCAGCAGTACGTACCAGAAGTACGAGCAGTACTTC
CASSTYQKYEQYF
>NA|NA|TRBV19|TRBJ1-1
TGTGCCAGCTTAGACTGGGACACTGAAGCTTTCTTT
CASLDWDTEAFF
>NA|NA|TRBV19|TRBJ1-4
TGTGCCAGTAGCGACGGGTCTGGACAGATTCCTTTTCGACCTGTAACTAATGAAAAACTGTTTTTT
CASSDGSGQIPFRPVTNEKLFF
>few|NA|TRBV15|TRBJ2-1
TGTGCCACCAGCGTAAGGGGAACCTACAATGAGCAGTTCTTC
CATSVRGTYNEQFF
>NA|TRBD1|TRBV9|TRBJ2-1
TGTGCCAGCAGCCGCGGGACAGGGGCCCCCCGGAGCTACAATGAGCAGTTCTTC
CASSRGTGAPRSYNEQFF
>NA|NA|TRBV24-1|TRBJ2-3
TGTGCCACCAGTGATTCACCGGGGACACCAACGCAGTATTTT
CATSDSPGTPTQYF